This is a list of T cell receptor beta chains from one sample in a study of T-cell reconstitution after alpha-beta-depleted transplantation in children. Each CDR3 protein is one row after TCRdb ran MiXCR on the PCR reads. The sample contains approximately 980,000 distinct CDR3 sequences, roughly 29% of which appear only once. Specimen: PBMCs, mostly from graft donor cells, collected 360 days after TCRalphabeta/CD19-depleted stem cell transplant. The origin of the receptors is a boy younger than two who had a stem cell transplant for SCID, so the T cells may come from the graft donor. Both conserved end residues are part of each CDR3. D genes are given only for firm matches. Clone size is stated in some rows and not others, as once, few, many or a class when expanded.

J gene	clone size	V gene	D gene	CDR3 DNA	CDR3 protein
TRBJ2-1	NA	TRBV11-2	NA	TGTGCCAGCAGCTTATGGGATCTAGGCTACAATGAGCAGTTCTTC	CASSLWDLGYNEQFF
TRBJ2-7	NA	TRBV5-1	TRBD1	TGCGCCAGCAGCTTGGACAGGGGGAGTGAGCAGTACTTC	CASSLDRGSEQYF
TRBJ2-1	NA	TRBV20-1	NA	TGCAGTGCTAGAAAGGACGGTCCCTTGATGAGGGATGAGCAGTTCTTC	CSARKDGPLMRDEQFF
TRBJ2-3	few	TRBV5-1	TRBD2	TGCGCCAGCAGCCCCGGACTAGCGGGGGGTACTGGAGATACGCAGTATTTT	CASSPGLAGGTGDTQYF
TRBJ2-6	NA	TRBV10-3	NA	TGTGCCATCAGTGAGTCGCGAGTAACGGGGGCCAACGTCCTGACTTTC	CAISESRVTGANVLTF
TRBJ2-4	few	TRBV6-5	NA	TGTGCCAGCAGTCACTGGTCTGCGGGCAACAAAAACATTCAGTACTTC	CASSHWSAGNKNIQYF
TRBJ2-1	few	TRBV5-5	TRBD1	TGTGCCAGCAGCGTGACAGGGGATGAGCAGTTCTTC	CASSVTGDEQFF
TRBJ2-7	few	TRBV4-1	TRBD1	TGCGCCAGCAGCCAAGATCAGGGGGCCTCCTACGAGCAGTACTTC	CASSQDQGASYEQYF
TRBJ2-7	few	TRBV3-1	NA	TGTGCCAGCAGCCAAGATATAGAGGGCCCCTACGAGCAGTACTTC	CASSQDIEGPYEQYF
TRBJ2-1	NA	TRBV12-3/TRBV12-4	TRBD2	TGTGCCAGCAGTTTAACACGGGGGGGCGATCAATTGTACAATGAGCAGTTCTTC	CASSLTRGGDQLYNEQFF
TRBJ2-1	NA	TRBV5-1	NA	TGCGCCAGCAGCTTGGAGGGCAGACGAGAAACCAATGAGCAGTTCTTC	CASSLEGRRETNEQFF
TRBJ2-1	NA	TRBV20-1	TRBD2	TGCAGTGCTAGAGATGGGCTAGCGGGGGGGCCGCCGCACAATGAGCAGTTCTTC	CSARDGLAGGPPHNEQFF
TRBJ2-7	NA	TRBV6-1	NA	TGTGCCAGCAGCTCTATGGAGGGGTATCGCTACGAGCAGTACTTC	CASSSMEGYRYEQYF
TRBJ2-1	NA	TRBV12-3/TRBV12-4	NA	TGTGCCAGCAGTTTCAGTGGTAGTAGCGTCTACAATGAGCAGTTCTTC	CASSFSGSSVYNEQFF
TRBJ2-5	NA	TRBV29-1	NA	TGCAGCGTTAGGTTGTACCAAGAGACCCAGTACTTC	CSVRLYQETQYF
TRBJ2-5	few	TRBV15	TRBD1	TGTGCCACCAGCAGGACAGGGTCAGGGGAGACCCAGTACTTC	CATSRTGSGETQYF
TRBJ2-7	many	TRBV5-1	NA	TGCGCCAGCAGCTTGGCGGCCGACACCTACGAGCAGTACTTC	CASSLAADTYEQYF
TRBJ1-1	few	TRBV29-1	TRBD1	TGCAGCGTTGAGGACAGGGCGTACACTGAAGCTTTCTTT	CSVEDRAYTEAFF
TRBJ2-2	NA	TRBV5-1	TRBD1	TGCGCCAGCAGCTTGGGGACCGGACAGGGCTTTATCGAGGCCGGGGAGCTGTTTTTT	CASSLGTGQGFIEAGELFF
TRBJ2-2	many	TRBV12-3/TRBV12-4	TRBD1	TGTGCCAGCAGTTTCGGTGACAGGGACACCGGGGAGCTGTTTTTT	CASSFGDRDTGELFF
TRBJ2-1	few	TRBV7-9	NA	TGTGCCAGCAGCTTATTTCTTTCCTACAATGAGCAGTTCTTC	CASSLFLSYNEQFF
TRBJ1-4	once	TRBV9	TRBD1	TGTGCCAGCAGCGTCTACCAGGGGGCTTCTAATGAAAAACTGTTTTTT	CASSVYQGASNEKLFF
TRBJ2-1	NA	TRBV20-1	NA	TGCAGTGCTAGAGATCCGTCGGCCAGGGAATCTTACAATGAGCAGTTCTTC	CSARDPSARESYNEQFF
TRBJ2-3	many	TRBV7-2	NA	TGTGCCAGCAGCTTCGGCATCACAGATACGCAGTATTTT	CASSFGITDTQYF
TRBJ1-1	NA	TRBV10-3	NA	TGTGCCATCAGCCGTACAAACACTGAAGCTTTCTTT	CAISRTNTEAFF
TRBJ1-3	few	TRBV12-5	NA	TGTGCTAGTGGTACAACCGGGACTGGAAACACCATATATTTT	CASGTTGTGNTIYF
TRBJ2-7	NA	TRBV4-1	TRBD1	TGCGCCAGCAGCCAAGCGGACAGGGCCCCATCCTACGAGCAGTACTTC	CASSQADRAPSYEQYF
TRBJ1-1	few	TRBV2	NA	TGTGCCAGCACTTCTTCGCCGGAGAACACTGAAGCTTTCTTT	CASTSSPENTEAFF
TRBJ2-7	few	TRBV15	NA	TGTGCCACCAGCAGAGATCGAGAGTATGTGCAGTACTTC	CATSRDREYVQYF
TRBJ1-1	NA	TRBV3-1	NA	TGTGCCAGCAGCCCAGTGGGAGGGGCTCCTGAAGCTTTCTTT	CASSPVGGAPEAFF
TRBJ2-5	NA	TRBV14	NA	TGTGCCAGCAGCCAAGTGGCGGGGAGAGAGACCCAGTACTTC	CASSQVAGRETQYF
TRBJ2-1	few	TRBV4-1	NA	TGCGCCAGCAGCCAATTCCGCACAGGGTATCCCACCTACAATGAGCAGTTCTTC	CASSQFRTGYPTYNEQFF
TRBJ1-4	NA	TRBV7-6	NA	TGTGCCAGCAGCTTAGCCCCGGTTGGGGAAAAACTGTTTTTT	CASSLAPVGEKLFF
TRBJ1-1	NA	TRBV4-3	NA	TGCGCCAGCAGCCAAGATGATCTGTGGGGGGCGGACACTGAAGCTTTCTTT	CASSQDDLWGADTEAFF
TRBJ2-7	few	TRBV7-6	NA	TGTGCCAGCAGCTTAAGGGGGTTAGGGGAGCAGTACTTC	CASSLRGLGEQYF
TRBJ1-2	NA	TRBV7-8	NA	TGTGCCAGCAGCCCTACCGGGGACGTGGGCTATGGCTACACCTTC	CASSPTGDVGYGYTF
TRBJ1-1	few	TRBV7-2	NA	TGTGCCAGCAGCTTTGCGGGCGCAGGGGTTAGGGACACTGAAGCTTTCTTT	CASSFAGAGVRDTEAFF
TRBJ1-1	few	TRBV7-2	NA	TGTGCCAGCAGCTTAATGGGACTCTCGGAGACTGAAGCTTTCTTT	CASSLMGLSETEAFF
TRBJ1-1	few	TRBV28	NA	TGTGCCAGCAGGACGGGCCTAGGGGAAGCTTTCTTT	CASRTGLGEAFF